This paragraph covers one T cell receptor beta chain sequence. What it recognizes is unknown. These data come from a study of lymphopenia after photon versus proton radiotherapy. Whole-study findings and limits: After lymphocyte nadir, photon-treated repertoires showed oligoclonal expansion, especially CD8+ Temra.

Germline assignment: CDR1 SGHRS and CDR2 YFSETQ. The CDR3 loop spans 12 amino acids. Trimming cost V 2 bases and J 4 bases, with 5 bases left between them. The method was immunoSEQ multiplex PCR; TCRdb's version includes in-frame clones alone and lacks a portion of them. The data contain roughly 65,000 clones, approximately 90% of them seen just once; the ten biggest clones take up about 3.1%. This sequence joins TRBV5-1 and TRBJ2-3; D unclear. The receptor comes from a woman in her seventies with pancreatic cancer. The source was peripheral blood, collected from a patient treated with photon-based radiotherapy. The CDR3 nucleotides read TGCGCCAGCAGCTTCGGTGCAGATACGCAGTATTTT. As protein: CASSFGADTQYF.